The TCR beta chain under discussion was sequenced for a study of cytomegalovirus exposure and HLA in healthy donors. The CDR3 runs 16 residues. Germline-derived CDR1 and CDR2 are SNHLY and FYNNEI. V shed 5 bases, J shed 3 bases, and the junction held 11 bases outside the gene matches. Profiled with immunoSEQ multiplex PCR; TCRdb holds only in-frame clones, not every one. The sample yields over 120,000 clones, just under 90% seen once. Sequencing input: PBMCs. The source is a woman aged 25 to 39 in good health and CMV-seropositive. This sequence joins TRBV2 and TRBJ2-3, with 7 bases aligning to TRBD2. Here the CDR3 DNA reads TGTGCCAGCAGTCCATTAGCGGGTGTCGGGACAGATACGCAGTATTTT. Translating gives CASSPLAGVGTDTQYF.